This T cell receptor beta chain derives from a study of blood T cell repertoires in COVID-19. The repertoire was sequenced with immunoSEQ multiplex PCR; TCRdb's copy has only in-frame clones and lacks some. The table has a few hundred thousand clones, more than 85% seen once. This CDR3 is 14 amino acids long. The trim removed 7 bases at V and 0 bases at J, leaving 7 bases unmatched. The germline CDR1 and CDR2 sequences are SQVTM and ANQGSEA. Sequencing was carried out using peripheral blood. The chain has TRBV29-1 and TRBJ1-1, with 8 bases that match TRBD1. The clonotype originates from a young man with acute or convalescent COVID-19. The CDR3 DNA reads TGCAGCGCTCGGACAGGGCGAATGAACACTGAAGCTTTCTTT. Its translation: CSARTGRMNTEAFF.